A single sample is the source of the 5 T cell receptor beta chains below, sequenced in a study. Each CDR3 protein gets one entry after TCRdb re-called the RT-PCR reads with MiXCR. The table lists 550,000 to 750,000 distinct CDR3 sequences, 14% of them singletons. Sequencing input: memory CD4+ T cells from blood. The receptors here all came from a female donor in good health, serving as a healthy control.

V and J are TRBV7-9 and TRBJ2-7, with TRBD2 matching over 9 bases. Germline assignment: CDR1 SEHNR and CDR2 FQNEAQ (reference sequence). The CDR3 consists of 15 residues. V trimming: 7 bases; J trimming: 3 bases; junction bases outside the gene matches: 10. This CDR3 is CASTRPGLALYEQYF. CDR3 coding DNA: TGTGCCAGCACCCGACCCGGACTAGCGCTCTACGAGCAGTACTTC. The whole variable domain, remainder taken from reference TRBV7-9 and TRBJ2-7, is DTGVSQNPRHKITKRGQNVTFRCDPISEHNRLYWYRQTLGQGPEFLTYFQNEAQLEKSRLLSDRFSAERPKGSFSTLEIQRTEQGDSAMYLCASTRPGLALYEQYFGPGTRLTVT.

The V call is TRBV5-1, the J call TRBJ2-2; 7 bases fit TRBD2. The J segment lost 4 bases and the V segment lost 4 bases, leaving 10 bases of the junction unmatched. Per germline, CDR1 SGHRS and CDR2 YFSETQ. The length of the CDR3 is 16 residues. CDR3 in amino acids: CASSVGLVGATGELFF. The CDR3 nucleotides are TGCGCCAGCAGCGTTGGACTAGTTGGCGCCACCGGGGAGCTGTTTTTT. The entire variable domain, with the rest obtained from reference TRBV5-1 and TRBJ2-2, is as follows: KAGVTQTPRYLIKTRGQQVTLSCSPISGHRSVSWYQQTPGQGLQFLFEYFSETQRNKGNFPGRFSGRQFSNSRSEMNVSTLELGDSALYLCASSVGLVGATGELFFGEGSRLTVL.

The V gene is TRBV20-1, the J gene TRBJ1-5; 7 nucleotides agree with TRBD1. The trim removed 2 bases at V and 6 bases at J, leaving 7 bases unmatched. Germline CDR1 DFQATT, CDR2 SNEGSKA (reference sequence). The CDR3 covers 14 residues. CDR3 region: CSARPDRVFQPQHF. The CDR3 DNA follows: TGCAGTGCTAGACCAGACAGGGTTTTTCAGCCCCAGCATTTT.

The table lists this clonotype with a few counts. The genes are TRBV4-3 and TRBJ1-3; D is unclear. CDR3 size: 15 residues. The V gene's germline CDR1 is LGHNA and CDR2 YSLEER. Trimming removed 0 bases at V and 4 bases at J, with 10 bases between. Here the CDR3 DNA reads TGCGCCAGCAGCCAAGACGGGGTATCCGGAAACACCATATATTTT. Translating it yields CASSQDGVSGNTIYF.

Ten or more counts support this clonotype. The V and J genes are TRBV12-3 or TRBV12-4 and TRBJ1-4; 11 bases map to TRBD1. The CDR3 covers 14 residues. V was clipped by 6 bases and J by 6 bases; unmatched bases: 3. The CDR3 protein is CASRQGQGDEKLFF. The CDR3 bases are TGTGCCAGCAGGCAGGGACAGGGGGATGAAAAACTGTTTTTT.